This T cell receptor (beta chain) was found in a study of blood T cell repertoires in COVID-19. Across the whole study: COVID-19 samples from acute and convalescent phases originated in the United States, Italy and Spain. Nucleic acid was either cDNA or gDNA, and it came from T cells, B-cell-depleted T cells, or PBMCs.

Under the authors' procedure: By means of reference gene primer amplification, nucleated cell counts were estimated. Here immunoSEQ multiplex PCR was the method, and the copy in TCRdb shows in-frame clones only, minus some. The V and J calls and clone size come from that table; D and trimming were worked out from the DNA. Counted here are about half a million clones, 80% to 90% occurring once; the ten biggest clones make up roughly 3.2%. Germline trimming cut 4 bases from V and 5 bases from J; bases unmatched to any gene: 8. Germline values: CDR1 SGHNT, CDR2 YYREEE (reference sequence). There are 14 residues in the CDR3.

Sample: peripheral blood. This TCR was sampled from a human donor in a cohort sampled during active COVID-19. The chain is built from TRBV5-4 and TRBJ2-7; 8 bases line up with TRBD2. CDR3 amino acids: CASSPRGGSDEQYF. CDR3 in DNA: TGTGCCAGCAGCCCCCGCGGGGGGAGCGACGAGCAGTACTTC.